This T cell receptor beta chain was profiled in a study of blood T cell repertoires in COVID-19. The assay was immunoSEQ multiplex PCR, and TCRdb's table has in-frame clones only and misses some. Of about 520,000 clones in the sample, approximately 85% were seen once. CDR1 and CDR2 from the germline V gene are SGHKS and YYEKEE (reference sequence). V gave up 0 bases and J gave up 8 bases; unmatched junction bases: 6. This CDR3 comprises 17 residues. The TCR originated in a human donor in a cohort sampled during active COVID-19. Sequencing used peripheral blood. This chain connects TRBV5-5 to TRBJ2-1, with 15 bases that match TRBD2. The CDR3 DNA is TGTGCCAGCAGCTTGGTGGGGGGACTAGCGGGAGGTGATGAGCAGTTCTTC. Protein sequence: CASSLVGGLAGGDEQFF.